This section outlines one T cell receptor beta chain sequence together with its context. The data derive from a study of CD8 T cells in Susac syndrome. Random hexamers served to reverse transcribe about 0.5 to 1 ug RNA. TCRdb recomputed calls from the immunoSEQ multiplex PCR reads with MiXCR, one row per CDR3 protein. The sample contains 200,000 to 300,000 distinct CDR3 sequences, almost 97% of which appear only once. The ends were cut back, 6 bases at V and 4 bases at J, with 12 bases in the middle. The CDR3 spans 13 residues. The V gene's germline CDR1 is KGHSH and CDR2 LQKENI. The sequence derives from a human donor with Susac syndrome. The V gene is TRBV18, the J gene TRBJ1-2; D not certain. The source material was CD4+ T cells from PBMCs. The CDR3 loop reads CASSELEIYGYTF. CDR3 in DNA: TGTGCCAGCTCCGAATTGGAGATCTATGGCTACACCTTC.